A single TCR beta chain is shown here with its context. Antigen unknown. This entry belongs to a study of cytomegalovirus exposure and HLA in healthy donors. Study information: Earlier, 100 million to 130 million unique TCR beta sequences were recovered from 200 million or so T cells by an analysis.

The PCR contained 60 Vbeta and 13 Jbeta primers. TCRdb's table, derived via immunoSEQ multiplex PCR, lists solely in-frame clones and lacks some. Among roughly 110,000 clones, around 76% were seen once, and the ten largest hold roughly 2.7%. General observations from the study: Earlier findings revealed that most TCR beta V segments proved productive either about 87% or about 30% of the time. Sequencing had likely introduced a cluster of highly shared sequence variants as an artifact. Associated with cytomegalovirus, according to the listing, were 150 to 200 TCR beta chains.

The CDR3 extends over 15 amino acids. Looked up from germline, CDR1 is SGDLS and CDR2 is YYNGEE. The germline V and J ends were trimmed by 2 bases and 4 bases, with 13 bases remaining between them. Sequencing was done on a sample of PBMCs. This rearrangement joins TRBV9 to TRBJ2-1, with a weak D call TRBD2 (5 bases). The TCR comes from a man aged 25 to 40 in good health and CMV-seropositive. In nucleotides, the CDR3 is TGTGCCAGCAGCGTTCCCGGGAATCAGTACAATGAGCAGTTCTTC. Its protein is CASSVPGNQYNEQFF. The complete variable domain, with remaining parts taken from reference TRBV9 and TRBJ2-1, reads DSGVTQTPKHLITATGQRVTLRCSPRSGDLSVYWYQQSLDQGLQFLIQYYNGEERAKGNILERFSAQQFPDLHSELNLSSLELGDSALYFCASSVPGNQYNEQFFGPGTRLTVL.